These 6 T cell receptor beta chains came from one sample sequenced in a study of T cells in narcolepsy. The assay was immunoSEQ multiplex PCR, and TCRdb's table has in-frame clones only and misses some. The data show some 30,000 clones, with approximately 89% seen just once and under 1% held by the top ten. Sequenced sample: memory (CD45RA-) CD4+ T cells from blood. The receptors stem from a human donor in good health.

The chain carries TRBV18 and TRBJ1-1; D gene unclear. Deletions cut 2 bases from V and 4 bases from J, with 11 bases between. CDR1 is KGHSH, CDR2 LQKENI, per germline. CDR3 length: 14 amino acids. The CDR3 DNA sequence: TGTGCCAGCTCACCAGGGTCTACCGGCACTGAAGCTTTCTTT. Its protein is CASSPGSTGTEAFF. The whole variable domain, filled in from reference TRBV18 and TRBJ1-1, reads NAGVMQNPRHLVRRRGQEARLRCSPMKGHSHVYWYRQLPEEGLKFMVYLQKENIIDESGMPKERFSAEFPKEGPSILRIQQVVRGDSAAYFCASSPGSTGTEAFFGQGTRLTVV.

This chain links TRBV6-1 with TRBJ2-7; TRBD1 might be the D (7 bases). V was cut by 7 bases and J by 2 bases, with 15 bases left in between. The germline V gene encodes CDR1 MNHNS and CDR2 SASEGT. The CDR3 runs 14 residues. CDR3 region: CASKRQGGTYEQYF. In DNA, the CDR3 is TGTGCCAGCAAAAGACAGGGCGGGACCTACGAGCAGTACTTC.

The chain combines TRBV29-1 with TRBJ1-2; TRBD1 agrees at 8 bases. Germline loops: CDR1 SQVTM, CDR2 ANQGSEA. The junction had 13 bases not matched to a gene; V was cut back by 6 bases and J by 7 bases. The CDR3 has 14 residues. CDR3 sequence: CSVSPGQGWSGYTF. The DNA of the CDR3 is TGCAGCGTCAGCCCCGGACAGGGATGGAGTGGCTACACCTTC.

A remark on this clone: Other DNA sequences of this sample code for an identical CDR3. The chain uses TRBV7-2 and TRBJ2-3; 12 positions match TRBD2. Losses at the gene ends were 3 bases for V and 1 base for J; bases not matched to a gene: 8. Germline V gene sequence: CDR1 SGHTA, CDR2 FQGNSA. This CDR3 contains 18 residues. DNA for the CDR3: TGTGCCAGCAGCTTGGCTAGCGGGAGGGGTTGGGGCACAGATACGCAGTATTTT. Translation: CASSLASGRGWGTDTQYF. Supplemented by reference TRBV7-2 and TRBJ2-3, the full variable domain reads GAGVSQSPSNKVTEKGKDVELRCDPISGHTALYWYRQSLGQGLEFLIYFQGNSAPDKSGLPSDRFSAERTGGSVSTLTIQRTQQEDSAVYLCASSLASGRGWGTDTQYFGPGTRLTVL.

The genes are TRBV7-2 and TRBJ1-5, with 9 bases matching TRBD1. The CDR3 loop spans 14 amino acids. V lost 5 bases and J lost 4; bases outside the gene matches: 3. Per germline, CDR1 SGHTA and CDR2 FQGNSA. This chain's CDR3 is CASSPGQGNQPQHF. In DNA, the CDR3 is TGTGCCAGCAGCCCTGGACAGGGGAATCAGCCCCAGCATTTT.

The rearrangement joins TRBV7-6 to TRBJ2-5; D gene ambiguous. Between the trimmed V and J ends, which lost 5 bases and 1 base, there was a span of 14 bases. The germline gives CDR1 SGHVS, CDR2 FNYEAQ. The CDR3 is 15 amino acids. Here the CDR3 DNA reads TGTGCCAGCAGCCTCAACACGGTGGCCCAAGAGACCCAGTACTTC. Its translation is CASSLNTVAQETQYF.